Below, 6 T cell receptor beta chains from the same sample are listed, as sequenced in a study of cytomegalovirus exposure and HLA in healthy donors. Use of 60 Vbeta and 13 Jbeta primers characterized the PCR. TCRdb keeps only in-frame clones here, not all; method: immunoSEQ multiplex PCR. There are about 200,000 clones in the sample; 82% occur only once, and about 6.1% lies in the top ten. Sequencing was carried out using PBMCs. These receptor sequences come from a man in his forties or fifties in good health and CMV-seropositive.

The chain recombines TRBV25-1 with TRBJ2-1; 9 bases are shared with TRBD2. This CDR3 is 14 amino acids long. Germline CDR1 is MGHDK and CDR2 is SYGVNS. With V trimmed by 7 bases and J by 5 bases, 6 bases remained unmatched. The CDR3 spells CASTLAGVDNEQFF. CDR3 sequence (DNA): TGTGCCAGCACCTTAGCGGGAGTCGACAATGAGCAGTTCTTC.

The chain is built from TRBV9 and TRBJ2-2; no definite D call. V dropped 0 bases and J dropped 8 bases, with 8 bases sitting between them. The CDR3 is made up of 13 amino acids. From germline, CDR1 is SGDLS and CDR2 YYNGEE. The CDR3 nucleotides read TGTGCCAGCAGCGTAGGCGAGTTGGGGGAGCTGTTTTTT. Protein product: CASSVGELGELFF.

Details on this clone: Germline and junction disagree at one end, which may indicate a read error. The J gene is TRBJ1-4, the V gene TRBV6-5; weak D call: TRBD1 (6 bases). Germline assignment: CDR1 MNHEY and CDR2 SVGAGI. The CDR3 contains 14 residues. Written as DNA, the CDR3 is TGTGCCAGCAGTTACTCGGAAGGACAGCGCGGCCCCACCTTT. It is translated as CASSYSEGQRGPTF.

The chain recombines TRBV10-3 with TRBJ2-3, with 10 positions matching TRBD2. CDR3 length: 18 residues. Unmatched junction bases numbered 14, after V lost 6 bases and J lost 2 bases. Germline CDR1 and CDR2: ENHRY and SYGVKD. CDR3 DNA sequence: TGTGCCATCAGCTATCGGGAGCGGGAGGGCCTCGTCACAGATACGCAGTATTTT. This translates into CAISYREREGLVTDTQYF.

The chain has TRBV4-1 and TRBJ2-7; D might be TRBD1 (6 bases). The germline V and J ends were trimmed by 0 bases and 4 bases, with 16 bases remaining between them. Germline assignment: CDR1 MGHRA and CDR2 YSYEKL. The CDR3 has 16 amino acids. The CDR3 DNA reads as TGCGCCAGCAGCCAAGATCAGGGGAGAAGGGATTACGAGCAGTACTTC. Protein product: CASSQDQGRRDYEQYF.

The chain is built from TRBV27 and TRBJ1-1; possibly TRBD1 for D (6 bases). This CDR3 has 14 amino acids. Germline CDR1 MNHEY, CDR2 SMNVEV (reference sequence). The V and J ends lost 0 bases and 5 bases respectively, with 10 bases between them. CDR3 DNA sequence: TGTGCCAGCAGTTTATCAGGGGGTAATACTGAAGCTTTCTTT. Protein: CASSLSGGNTEAFF.